This T cell receptor (beta chain) was sequenced for a study of blood T cell repertoires in COVID-19. Study summary: The origin of the acute and convalescent COVID-19 samples was the United States, Italy and Spain. Sources were T cells, B-cell-depleted T cells, or PBMCs; the material itself was cDNA or gDNA.

The germline V gene encodes CDR1 LGHNA and CDR2 YSLEER. V trimming: 1 base; J trimming: 5 bases; junction bases outside the gene matches: 5. The CDR3 is 15 residues long. Original processing notes: Amplification of reference gene primers was used by the study to estimate nucleated cell counts. Using immunoSEQ multiplex PCR, the repertoire was profiled, and TCRdb retains in-frame clones only, with some absent. For V, J and clone size, that table is used; D and trimming come from the DNA. The data show about 260,000 clones, with approximately 86% seen just once and about 0.64% held by the top ten. This clone was seen a single time.

The chain combines TRBV4-3 with TRBJ2-7, with 10 bases matching TRBD1. The origin of this receptor is a human donor in a cohort sampled during active COVID-19. Source material: peripheral blood. CDR3 sequence: CASSQGWDRGHEQYF. The CDR3 bases are TGCGCCAGCAGCCAAGGGTGGGACAGGGGCCACGAGCAGTACTTC.